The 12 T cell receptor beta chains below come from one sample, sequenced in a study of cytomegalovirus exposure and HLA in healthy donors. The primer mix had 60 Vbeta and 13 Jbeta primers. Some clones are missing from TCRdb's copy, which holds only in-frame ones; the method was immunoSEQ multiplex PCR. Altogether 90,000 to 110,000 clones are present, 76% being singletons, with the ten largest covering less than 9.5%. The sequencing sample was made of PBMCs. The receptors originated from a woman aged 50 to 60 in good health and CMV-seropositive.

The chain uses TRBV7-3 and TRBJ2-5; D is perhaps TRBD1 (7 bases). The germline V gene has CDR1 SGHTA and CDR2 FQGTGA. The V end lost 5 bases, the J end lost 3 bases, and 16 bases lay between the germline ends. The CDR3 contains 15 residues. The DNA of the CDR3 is TGTGCCAGCAGCGTAGGGGGCAGGGGGGAAGAGACCCAGTACTTC. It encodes CASSVGGRGEETQYF.

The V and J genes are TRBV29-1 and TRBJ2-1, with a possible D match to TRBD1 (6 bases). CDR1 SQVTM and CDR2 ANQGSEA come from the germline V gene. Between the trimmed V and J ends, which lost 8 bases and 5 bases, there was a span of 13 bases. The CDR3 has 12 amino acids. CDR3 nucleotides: TGCAGCCAAAGGGGGATTAACAATGAGCAGTTCTTC. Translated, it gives CSQRGINNEQFF.

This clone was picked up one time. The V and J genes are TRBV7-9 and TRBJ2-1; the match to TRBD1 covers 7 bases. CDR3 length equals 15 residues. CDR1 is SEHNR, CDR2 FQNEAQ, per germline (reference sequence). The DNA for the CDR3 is TGTTCCTGTACAGGGGATGCGAGAAGGGGCAATGAGCAGTTCTTC. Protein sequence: CSCTGDARRGNEQFF.

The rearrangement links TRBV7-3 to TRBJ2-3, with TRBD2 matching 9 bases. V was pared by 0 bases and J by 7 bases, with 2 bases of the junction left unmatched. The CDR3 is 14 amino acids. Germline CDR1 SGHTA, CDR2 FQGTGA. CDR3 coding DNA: TGTGCCAGCAGCTTAACTAGCGGGAGTAATACGCAGTATTTT. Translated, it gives CASSLTSGSNTQYF.

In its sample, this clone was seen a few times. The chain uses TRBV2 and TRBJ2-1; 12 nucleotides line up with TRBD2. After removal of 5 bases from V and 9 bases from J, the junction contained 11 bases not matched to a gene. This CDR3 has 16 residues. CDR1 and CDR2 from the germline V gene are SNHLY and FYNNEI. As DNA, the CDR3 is TGTGCCAGCAGTCGGATTACTAGCGGGAGGTTTAGTGAGCAGTTCTTC. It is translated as CASSRITSGRFSEQFF.

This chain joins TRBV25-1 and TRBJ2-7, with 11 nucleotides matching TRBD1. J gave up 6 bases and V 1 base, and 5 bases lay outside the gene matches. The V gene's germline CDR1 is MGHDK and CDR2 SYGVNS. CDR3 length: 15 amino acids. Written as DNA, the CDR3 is TGTGCCAGCAGTGAATTCGGACAGGGGGCGGGCGAGCAGTACTTC. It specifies CASSEFGQGAGEQYF.

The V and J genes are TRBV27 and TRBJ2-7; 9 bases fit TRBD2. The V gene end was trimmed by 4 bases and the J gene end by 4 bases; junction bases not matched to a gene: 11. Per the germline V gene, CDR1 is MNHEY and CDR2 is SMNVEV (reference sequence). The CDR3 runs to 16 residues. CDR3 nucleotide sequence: TGTGCCAGCAGTTCCCCGGGTAGCGGGAGTGGGTACGAGCAGTACTTC. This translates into CASSSPGSGSGYEQYF.

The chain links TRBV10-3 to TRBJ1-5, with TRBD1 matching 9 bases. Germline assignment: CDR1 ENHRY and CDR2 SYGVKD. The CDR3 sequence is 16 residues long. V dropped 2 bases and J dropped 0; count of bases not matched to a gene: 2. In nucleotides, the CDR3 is TGTGCCATCAGTGAGGACAGGGGGATTAGCAATCAGCCCCAGCATTTT. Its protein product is CAISEDRGISNQPQHF.

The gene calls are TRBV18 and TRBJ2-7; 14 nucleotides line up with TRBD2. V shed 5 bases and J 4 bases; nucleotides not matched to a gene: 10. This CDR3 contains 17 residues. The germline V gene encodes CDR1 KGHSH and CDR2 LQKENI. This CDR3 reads CASSGGTSGRLRYEQYF. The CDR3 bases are TGTGCCAGCTCAGGAGGGACTAGCGGGAGATTGCGGTACGAGCAGTACTTC.

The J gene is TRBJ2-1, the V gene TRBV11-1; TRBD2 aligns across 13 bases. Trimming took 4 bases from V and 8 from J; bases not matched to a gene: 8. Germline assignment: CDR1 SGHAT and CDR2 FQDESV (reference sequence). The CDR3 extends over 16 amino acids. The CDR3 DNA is TGTGCCAGCAGCTCGTGGACTAGCGGGAGTGATCATGAGCAGTTCTTC. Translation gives CASSSWTSGSDHEQFF.

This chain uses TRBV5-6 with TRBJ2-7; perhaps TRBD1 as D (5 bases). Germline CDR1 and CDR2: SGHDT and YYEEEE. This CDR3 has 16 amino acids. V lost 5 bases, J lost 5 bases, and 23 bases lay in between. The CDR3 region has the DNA TGTGCCAGCAGTAGCCCTAGGGGCCCCGTTTCCCACGAGCAGTACTTC. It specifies CASSSPRGPVSHEQYF.

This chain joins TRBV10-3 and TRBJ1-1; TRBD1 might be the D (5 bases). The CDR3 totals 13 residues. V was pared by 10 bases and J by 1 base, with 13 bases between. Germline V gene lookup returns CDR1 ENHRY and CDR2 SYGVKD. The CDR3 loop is CASAFGGNTEAFF. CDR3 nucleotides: TGTGCCAGCGCCTTCGGGGGGAACACTGAAGCTTTCTTT.